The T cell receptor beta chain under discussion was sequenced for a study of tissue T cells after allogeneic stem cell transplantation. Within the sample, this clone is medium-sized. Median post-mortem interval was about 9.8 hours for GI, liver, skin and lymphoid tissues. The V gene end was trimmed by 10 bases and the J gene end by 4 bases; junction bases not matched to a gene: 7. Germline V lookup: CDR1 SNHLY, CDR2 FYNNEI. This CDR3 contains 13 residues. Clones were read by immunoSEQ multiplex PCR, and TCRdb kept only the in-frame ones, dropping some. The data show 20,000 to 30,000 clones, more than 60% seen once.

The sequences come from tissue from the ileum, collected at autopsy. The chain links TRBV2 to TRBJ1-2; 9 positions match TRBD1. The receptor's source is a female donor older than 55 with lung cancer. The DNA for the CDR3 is TGTGCCATCCCGGGACAGGGAGGCTATGGCTACACCTTC. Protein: CAIPGQGGYGYTF.